The 19 T cell receptor beta chains listed next were all sequenced from one sample in a study of cytomegalovirus exposure and HLA in healthy donors. Vbeta (60) and Jbeta (13) primers were used in the PCR. Assay: immunoSEQ multiplex PCR; the TCRdb copy retains only in-frame clones and omits some. This sample has 200,000 to 250,000 clones, with about 81% found just once. The sequenced sample was PBMCs. The receptors come from a woman aged 40 to 49 in good health and CMV-seropositive.

This chain joins TRBV6-5 and TRBJ2-2, with TRBD1 as a possible D gene (6 bases). The CDR3 is 16 residues long. The V end lost 1 base, the J end lost 0 bases, and 9 bases lay between the germline ends. Germline CDR1 is MNHEY and CDR2 is SVGAGI. CDR3 loop: CASSYFAGANTGELFF. In DNA, the CDR3 is TGTGCCAGCAGTTACTTTGCAGGGGCGAACACCGGGGAGCTGTTTTTT.

This clone was seen only once. The chain uses TRBV15 and TRBJ1-2; D is unresolved. CDR1 is LNHNV, CDR2 YYDKDF, per germline (reference sequence). V was pared by 0 bases and J by 6 bases, with 8 bases between. The CDR3 has 13 residues. The CDR3 is CATSRDREDGYTF. The CDR3 nucleotides read TGTGCCACCAGCAGAGATAGAGAGGATGGCTACACCTTC.

The genes are TRBV19 and TRBJ2-1; 7 positions match TRBD2. The germline V gene has CDR1 LNHDA and CDR2 SQIVND (reference sequence). The CDR3 is 17 amino acids. The V and J ends lost 3 bases and 2 bases, in that order; junction bases with no gene match: 10. In DNA form, the CDR3 reads TGTGCCAGTAGTATCTTACAAGCGGGAACCACCTACAATGAGCAGTTCTTC. Translation: CASSILQAGTTYNEQFF.

CDR3 nucleotides: TGCAGCGTAACTAGCGGGGGGGCGGGGAATGAGCAGTTCTTC. Encoded protein: CSVTSGGAGNEQFF. The J gene is TRBJ2-1, the V gene TRBV29-1; 13 bases match TRBD2. The V gene's germline CDR1 is SQVTM and CDR2 ANQGSEA. This CDR3 has 14 amino acids. With V trimmed by 6 bases and J by 7 bases, 6 bases remained unmatched.

The chain is built from TRBV18 and TRBJ2-5; 8 nucleotides agree with TRBD2. Trimming cost V 6 bases and J 1 base; bases outside gene matches: 13. The CDR3 totals 17 residues. Germline CDR1 reads KGHSH; CDR2 reads LQKENI. The CDR3 spells CASSPFGNGGAQETQYF. CDR3 DNA sequence: TGTGCCAGCTCGCCATTCGGGAACGGGGGGGCCCAAGAGACCCAGTACTTC.

This chain uses TRBV7-9 with TRBJ2-5, with 9 bases lining up with TRBD2. Trimming took 7 bases from V and 5 from J; bases not matched to a gene: 5. The CDR3 sequence is 13 residues long. The germline V gene encodes CDR1 SEHNR and CDR2 FQNEAQ (reference sequence). In nucleotides, the CDR3 is TGTGCCAGCAAAGCGGGGGGCCCTGAGACCCAGTACTTC. It translates to CASKAGGPETQYF.

The V and J genes are TRBV29-1 and TRBJ2-5; tentatively, D is TRBD1 (6 bases). CDR3 length: 11 amino acids. Per the germline V gene, CDR1 is SQVTM and CDR2 is ANQGSEA. The germline V and J ends were trimmed by 7 bases and 4 bases, with 10 bases remaining between them. CDR3 sequence reads: CSAGAPETQYF. The CDR3 coding sequence is TGCAGCGCAGGGGCCCCAGAGACCCAGTACTTC.

The genes are TRBV7-2 and TRBJ1-1, with 7 positions matching TRBD1. The germline CDR1 and CDR2 sequences are SGHTA and FQGNSA. There are 16 residues in the CDR3. Losses at the gene ends were 5 bases for V and 0 bases for J; bases not matched to a gene: 9. CDR3 amino acids: CASSLDRAWVNTEAFF. The CDR3 nucleotides are TGTGCCAGCAGCCTTGACAGGGCCTGGGTGAACACTGAAGCTTTCTTT. Combining the CDR3 with reference TRBV7-2 and TRBJ1-1 gives the whole variable domain GAGVSQSPSNKVTEKGKDVELRCDPISGHTALYWYRQSLGQGLEFLIYFQGNSAPDKSGLPSDRFSAERTGGSVSTLTIQRTQQEDSAVYLCASSLDRAWVNTEAFFGQGTRLTVV.

This clone was counted a few times. This rearrangement joins TRBV27 to TRBJ2-7; 10 nucleotides line up with TRBD2. Germline lookup yields CDR1 MNHEY and CDR2 SMNVEV (reference sequence). This CDR3 contains 15 residues. Trimming at V came to 6 bases and at J to 1 base, leaving 6 bases not matched to a gene. CDR3 protein: CASSEAGGSSYEQYF. Here the CDR3 DNA reads TGTGCCAGCAGCGAAGCGGGAGGGTCTTCCTACGAGCAGTACTTC.

CDR3 DNA sequence: TGTGCCAGCAGTTCGGTCTGGCAGCCCCAGCATTTT. Amino acid sequence: CASSSVWQPQHF. The chain has TRBV28 and TRBJ1-5; D unclear. Germline assignment: CDR1 MDHEN and CDR2 SYDVKM. This CDR3 spans 12 amino acids. The V end was cut by 4 bases, the J end by 7 bases, with 8 bases between.

In its sample, this clone was seen once. The chain employs TRBV19 and TRBJ2-1, with 12 bases aligning to TRBD2. Germline V gives CDR1 LNHDA, CDR2 SQIVND (reference sequence). The CDR3 extends over 15 amino acids. Losses at the gene ends were 8 bases for V and 5 bases for J; bases not matched to a gene: 7. Written as DNA, the CDR3 is TGTGCCAGTGGGGTGAGGACTAGCGGGAACAATGAGCAGTTCTTC. Translation: CASGVRTSGNNEQFF.

The chain links TRBV7-6 to TRBJ1-1; a possible D gene is TRBD1 (6 bases). Germline V lookup: CDR1 SGHVS, CDR2 FNYEAQ. The V and J ends lost 1 base and 3 bases respectively, with 18 bases between them. This CDR3 is 17 amino acids long. CDR3 sequence reads: CASSLGGFRNRDTEAFF. CDR3 nucleotide sequence: TGTGCCAGCAGCTTAGGCGGGTTCAGGAACAGGGACACTGAAGCTTTCTTT. The full variable domain, its missing parts supplied by reference TRBV7-6 and TRBJ1-1, is GAGVSQSPRYKVTKRGQDVALRCDPISGHVSLYWYRQALGQGPEFLTYFNYEAQQDKSGLPNDRFSAERPEGSISTLTIQRTEQRDSAMYRCASSLGGFRNRDTEAFFGQGTRLTVV.

The chain joins TRBV6-6 to TRBJ2-5; 7 positions match TRBD1. Trimming took 6 bases from V and 4 from J; bases not matched to a gene: 11. Germline V gene lookup returns CDR1 MNHNY and CDR2 SVGAGI (reference sequence). The CDR3 is 15 amino acids. CDR3 nucleotides: TGTGCCAGCAGCCGAGGGCAGACAGGGATAGAGACCCAGTACTTC. Translation gives CASSRGQTGIETQYF.

This chain links TRBV7-2 with TRBJ2-7; D gene ambiguous. The CDR3 length is 13 residues. V shed 0 bases and J shed 3 bases, with 6 bases lying between them. From germline, CDR1 is SGHTA and CDR2 FQGNSA. Here the CDR3 DNA reads TGTGCCAGCAGCTTAGCGCTCGGCTACGAGCAGTACTTC. It translates to CASSLALGYEQYF.

The gene calls are TRBV5-4 and TRBJ2-3, with 8 positions matching TRBD2. This CDR3 has 15 residues. Trimming cost V 0 bases and J 2 bases; bases outside gene matches: 2. Germline values: CDR1 SGHNT, CDR2 YYREEE (reference sequence). Here the CDR3 DNA reads TGTGCCAGCAGCTTGGATAGCGGGACCACAGATACGCAGTATTTT. This gives the protein CASSLDSGTTDTQYF. Full variable domain (missing parts from reference TRBV5-4 and TRBJ2-3): ETGVTQSPTHLIKTRGQQVTLRCSSQSGHNTVSWYQQALGQGPQFIFQYYREEENGRGNFPPRFSGLQFPNYSSELNVNALELDDSALYLCASSLDSGTTDTQYFGPGTRLTVL.

V is TRBV7-2 and J is TRBJ2-7; 10 bases align to TRBD2. Germline V gene sequence: CDR1 SGHTA, CDR2 FQGNSA. The CDR3 is 14 residues long. V lost 3 bases and J lost 7; bases outside the gene matches: 6. The CDR3 spells CASSFTSGTSEQYF. In DNA form, the CDR3 reads TGTGCCAGCAGCTTTACTAGCGGGACCTCAGAGCAGTACTTC.

The CDR3 protein is CASSLLQEGTEAFF. DNA for the CDR3: TGTGCCAGCAGCTTGCTACAGGAGGGGACTGAAGCTTTCTTT. This rearrangement joins TRBV5-6 to TRBJ1-1; the D gene is possibly TRBD1 (5 bases). V lost 1 base and J lost 5, with 12 bases in between. Germline CDR1 reads SGHDT; CDR2 reads YYEEEE. This CDR3 is 14 amino acids long.

The genes are TRBV6-1 and TRBJ1-1; D unclear. The length of the CDR3 is 14 residues. Trimming removed 7 bases at V and 0 bases at J, with 12 bases between. CDR1 is MNHNS, CDR2 SASEGT, per germline. CDR3 sequence reads: CASTLPSMNTEAFF. The CDR3 DNA is TGTGCCAGCACCTTGCCTTCTATGAACACTGAAGCTTTCTTT.

The CDR3 sequence is CASSLASRSLFF. CDR3 coding DNA: TGTGCCAGCAGCTTGGCCTCGAGATCGCTGTTTTTT. This sequence joins TRBV5-8 and TRBJ2-2; D remains ambiguous. Trimming removed 0 bases at V and 13 bases at J, with 10 bases between. This CDR3 has 12 residues. In germline, CDR1 is SGHTS, CDR2 YDEGEE.